A selection of T cell receptor beta chains follows, all from one sample in a study of neurological immune-mediated disorders. A single record per CDR3 protein comes from TCRdb applying MiXCR to the 5' RACE reads. The table includes tens of thousands of distinct CDR3 sequences, about 3.5% detected once. The sample consisted of PBMCs. Source of these receptors: a man aged 35 to 55 with multiple sclerosis. Both conserved end residues are part of each CDR3. D genes are given only for firm matches. Some rows have no size entry. The others give once, few or many, or a class for an expanded clone.

j_gene,v_gene,abundance,d_gene,CDR3aa,CDR3nt
TRBJ1-5,TRBV7-9,many,NA,CASSPSGSNQPQHF,TGTGCCAGCAGCCCATCGGGGAGCAATCAGCCCCAGCATTTT
TRBJ1-1,TRBV5-4,many,NA,CAVRVEVNTEAFF,TGTGCCGTAAGAGTCGAGGTGAACACTGAAGCTTTCTTT
TRBJ1-1,TRBV12-3/TRBV12-4,medium-sized,TRBD1,CASSNRGQAGEAFF,TGTGCCAGCAGTAACCGAGGACAGGCTGGGGAAGCTTTCTTT
TRBJ2-7,TRBV5-1,many,TRBD2,CASSTGLAGENEQYF,TGCGCCAGCAGCACGGGACTAGCAGGCGAGAACGAGCAGTACTTC
TRBJ1-4,TRBV20-1,medium-sized,NA,CSARVRTATNEKLFF,TGCAGTGCTAGAGTACGGACAGCAACTAATGAAAAACTGTTTTTT
TRBJ1-6,TRBV11-2,many,TRBD1,CASSLMGQRMYSPLHF,TGTGCCAGCAGCCTAATGGGACAGCGGATGTATTCACCCCTCCACTTT
TRBJ1-3,TRBV25-1,NA,NA,CASSGRGGNTIYF,TGTGCCAGCAGTGGCAGGGGTGGAAACACCATATATTTT
TRBJ1-2,TRBV6-2/TRBV6-3,many,NA,CASINPGRGYGYTF,TGTGCCAGCATCAACCCCGGTCGCGGCTATGGCTACACCTTC
TRBJ2-1,TRBV5-1,many,TRBD1,CASSSKPPGTGGEQFF,TGCGCCAGCAGCTCAAAGCCCCCCGGGACAGGGGGTGAGCAGTTCTTC
TRBJ1-5,TRBV20-1,many,TRBD1,CSARRQGEPQHF,TGCAGTGCCCGGAGACAGGGAGAGCCCCAGCATTTT
TRBJ2-7,TRBV19,many,NA,CASSIGTGPYEQYF,TGTGCCAGTAGTATCGGGACGGGCCCCTACGAGCAGTACTTC
TRBJ1-6,TRBV20-1,many,NA,CSATDLQGNSPLHF,TGCAGTGCCACCGACCTCCAGGGCAATTCACCCCTCCACTTT
TRBJ2-7,TRBV7-2,many,NA,CASSLYAGSSYEQYF,TGTGCCAGCAGCTTATATGCGGGGAGCTCCTACGAGCAGTACTTC
TRBJ2-4,TRBV5-1,many,TRBD1,CASSPGTGGNIQYF,TGCGCCAGCAGCCCCGGGACAGGGGGAAACATTCAGTACTTC
TRBJ2-4,TRBV10-3,NA,TRBD1,CAISESTGENIQYF,TGTGCCATCAGTGAGTCGACAGGGGAAAACATTCAGTACTTC
TRBJ2-5,TRBV24-1,NA,NA,CATSDSGRNQETQYF,TGTGCCACCAGTGACTCGGGACGGAATCAAGAGACCCAGTACTTC
TRBJ1-5,TRBV4-1,many,NA,CASSQDRGAGQPQHF,TGCGCCAGCAGCCAAGATCGGGGTGCGGGGCAGCCCCAGCATTTT
TRBJ1-6,TRBV5-1,many,TRBD1,CASSLDLTGNGSPLHF,TGCGCCAGCAGCTTGGATTTGACAGGGAACGGTTCACCCCTCCACTTT
TRBJ2-3,TRBV7-9,many,TRBD2,CASSRGGSADTQYF,TGTGCCAGCAGCCGCGGGGGTAGCGCAGATACGCAGTATTTT
TRBJ2-1,TRBV18,many,TRBD1,CASSTTGDPYNEQFF,TGTGCCAGCTCAACGACAGGGGACCCCTACAATGAGCAGTTCTTC
TRBJ1-6,TRBV4-2,many,TRBD1,CASSQDNQGAMSPLNF,TGTGCCAGCAGCCAAGATAACCAGGGGGCGATGTCACCCCTCAACTTT
TRBJ1-1,TRBV5-6,many,TRBD1,CASSLGTGKAFF,TGTGCCAGCAGCTTGGGGACAGGGAAAGCTTTCTTT
TRBJ1-2,TRBV6-6,many,TRBD1,CASKRAGGPLYGYTF,TGTGCCAGTAAGCGGGCAGGGGGCCCTCTCTATGGCTACACCTTC
TRBJ1-1,TRBV5-6,many,NA,CASHGKGNTEAFF,TGTGCCAGCCACGGGAAGGGAAACACTGAAGCTTTCTTT
TRBJ1-6,TRBV3-1,NA,NA,CASSPQEAPNSPLNF,TGTGCCAGCAGCCCCCAAGAGGCTCCGAATTCACCCCTCAACTTT
TRBJ2-3,TRBV4-1,many,NA,CASSPSLGARGTDTQYF,TGCGCCAGCAGTCCCAGTTTAGGGGCTAGAGGCACAGATACGCAGTATTTT
TRBJ2-3,TRBV10-3,many,NA,CAISVNRPDTQYF,TGTGCCATCAGTGTCAATAGACCAGATACGCAGTATTTT
TRBJ2-3,TRBV6-6,many,NA,CASSYSSHPALVDTQYF,TGTGCCAGCAGTTACTCGAGTCACCCCGCACTGGTTGATACGCAGTATTTT
TRBJ1-6,TRBV5-1,many,NA,CASSLDPNSPLHF,TGCGCCAGCAGCTTGGATCCGAATTCACCCCTCCACTTT
TRBJ2-3,TRBV29-1,NA,TRBD1,CSVEEIPWDRGADTQYF,TGCAGCGTTGAAGAGATACCATGGGACAGGGGCGCAGATACGCAGTATTTT
TRBJ2-2,TRBV6-5,many,NA,CASSYPPDGELFF,TGTGCCAGCAGTTACCCTCCCGACGGGGAGCTGTTTTTT
TRBJ1-1,TRBV5-4,few,NA,CASSLAGNTEAFF,TGTGCCAGCAGCTTGGCCGGGAACACTGAAGCTTTCTTT
TRBJ2-7,TRBV6-5,many,NA,CASSSVEYEQYF,TGTGCCAGCAGTTCGGTAGAATACGAGCAGTACTTC